This TCR beta chain was captured in a study of T cell responses to AZD1222 COVID-19 vaccine. The data were produced by immunoSEQ multiplex PCR, yet TCRdb's version contains in-frame clones alone and is incomplete. The sample lists roughly 100,000 clones, approximately 89% occurring once. Pooled together were second doses at about 4 or about 12 weeks. Notes on this clone: Its target is not known.

Trimming took off 0 bases at V and 8 bases at J, with 11 bases between the two ends. Per germline, CDR1 SGDLS and CDR2 YYNGEE. The CDR3 is 13 residues long. Study-wide findings and caveats: Most donors were white British, females outnumbered males, and clonal diversity was possibly underestimated. Sampling that yielded the repertoires occurred only after the peak T cell response. Spike-specific TCR breadth and depth both grew after two AZD1222 doses.

The sequencing used peripheral blood, collected 28 days after the second AZD1222 dose. This clonotype originated in an adult who received the AZD1222 COVID-19 vaccine. The chain recombines TRBV9 with TRBJ1-2; perhaps TRBD1 as D (6 bases). This CDR3 is CASSVGPGTGYTF. DNA for the CDR3: TGTGCCAGCAGCGTAGGGCCAGGGACAGGCTACACCTTC.